The rows below give T cell receptor beta chains drawn from one sample of a study of T cells in Graves' hyperthyroidism and ophthalmopathy. TCRdb re-analysed the multiplex PCR reads in MiXCR, keeping a single row per CDR3 protein. Among 500,000 to 600,000 distinct CDR3 sequences listed, just under 20% were seen once. The sequencing sample was made of blood. Receptor source: a man aged 35-49 years with Graves' ophthalmopathy. Both conserved end residues are part of each CDR3. Size is stated for part of the rows, as once, few or many counts, or as a class when the clone is expanded.

len,j_gene,abundance,v_gene,CDR3aa
14,TRBJ1-5,-,TRBV6-1,CASREQAVNQPQHF
17,TRBJ1-5,few,TRBV4-1,CASSQRALRGHNQPQHF
13,TRBJ2-7,many,TRBV20-1,CSASGSPNYEQYF
15,TRBJ1-5,-,TRBV3-1,CASSQDTGQHQPQHF
14,TRBJ2-1,-,TRBV29-1,CSVGASGSYSEQFF
12,TRBJ1-2,few,TRBV12-5,CASGPPSGGYTF
14,TRBJ1-5,-,TRBV18,CASSRQRGNQPQHF
12,TRBJ2-5,-,TRBV7-2,CASTRGVETQYF
13,TRBJ2-1,once,TRBV7-9,CASSPPVINEQFF
14,TRBJ2-3,many,TRBV5-1,CASSRERSQDTQYF
15,TRBJ2-1,many,TRBV7-3,CASSFGSSSYNEQFF
12,TRBJ1-2,many,TRBV30,CAWSSQDYGYTF
16,TRBJ1-3,-,TRBV13,CASSKEGDPSGNTIYF
14,TRBJ1-1,-,TRBV18,CASSPPGALTEAFF
22,TRBJ2-2,few,TRBV15,CATSVKSPLNRKMGRNTGELFF
15,TRBJ2-3,-,TRBV29-1,CSVYLGAGPTDTQYF